This is a list of T cell receptor beta chains from one sample in a study of T-cell memory formation after mild COVID-19. Via MiXCR, TCRdb re-called the 5' RACE reads, giving one row per CDR3 protein. Here the sample spans about 210,000 distinct CDR3 sequences, roughly 27% being singletons. Input material: PBMCs or a T cell subset sorted from them (not recorded which). The source of these receptors is an adult woman who had mild COVID-19 (a few samples of this study predate the infection). Cell type and time point are not known. CDR3s include the opening cysteine and the closing phenylalanine or tryptophan. Each record gives: J gene, V gene, D gene, clone size, CDR3 DNA, CDR3 protein. D genes are given only for firm matches. Rows may omit the clone size; those that give it use once, few, many or a size class.

TRBJ1-1,TRBV9,TRBD1,NA,TGTGCCAGCAGCGCGGACAGGGTAGGATCTGAAGCTTTCTTT,CASSADRVGSEAFF
TRBJ2-1,TRBV6-5,NA,few,TGTGCCAGCAGGGTCAGGTACCCGTCCTACAATGAGCAGTTCTTC,CASRVRYPSYNEQFF
TRBJ2-7,TRBV5-1,NA,few,TGCGCCAGCAGCAAAGGCTCCTACGAGCAGTACTTC,CASSKGSYEQYF
TRBJ2-2,TRBV7-8,NA,NA,TGTGCCAGCAGCCGGGACCGAATTATCACCGGGGAGCTGTTTTTT,CASSRDRIITGELFF
TRBJ2-1,TRBV29-1,NA,few,TGCAGCGTTGAGGGGCAGCGGTCCTACAATGAGCAGTTCTTC,CSVEGQRSYNEQFF
TRBJ2-3,TRBV7-9,TRBD2,NA,TGTGCCAGCAGCAAGACTAGCGGTAGCACAGATACGCAGTATTTT,CASSKTSGSTDTQYF
TRBJ2-3,TRBV3-1,NA,NA,TGTGCCAGCAGCCAAGATCTGGACGGACGCACAGATACGCAGTATTTT,CASSQDLDGRTDTQYF
TRBJ2-1,TRBV16,NA,NA,TGTGCCAGCAGCCAAATCCAAAGTGGCTCCTACAATGAGCAGTTCTTC,CASSQIQSGSYNEQFF
TRBJ2-1,TRBV29-1,NA,NA,TGCAGCGTTGCCCTGACAGGTAGAAATGAGCAGTTCTTC,CSVALTGRNEQFF
TRBJ1-1,TRBV12-3/TRBV12-4,NA,few,TGTGCCAGCACCCAGAGGCCTCAGTATGAAGCTTTCTTT,CASTQRPQYEAFF
TRBJ2-1,TRBV24-1,TRBD2,few,TGTGCCACCAGTGGACTAGCGGACAATGAGCAGTTCTTC,CATSGLADNEQFF
TRBJ2-1,TRBV12-3/TRBV12-4,NA,few,TGTGCCAGCAGTTTCATTCTAGATGAGCAGTTCTTC,CASSFILDEQFF
TRBJ2-5,TRBV29-1,NA,NA,TGCAGCGTTGAAGAATGGTCGGGAGTGTTGGAAGAGACCCAGTACTTC,CSVEEWSGVLEETQYF
TRBJ2-1,TRBV7-2,TRBD2,few,TGTGCCAGCGTACCCTCCTGGGGGGGTGAGCAGTTCTTC,CASVPSWGGEQFF
TRBJ2-7,TRBV6-5,TRBD1,NA,TGTGCCAGCAGTTACTCCGGGACAGGGCTCTACGAGCAGTACTTC,CASSYSGTGLYEQYF
TRBJ2-5,TRBV5-1,NA,few,TGCGCCAGCAGCTGGAGTAGCGAGGAGACCCAGTACTTC,CASSWSSEETQYF
TRBJ2-1,TRBV5-1,NA,few,TGCGCCAGCCCCCTTTGCGGGGAGCAGTTCTTC,CASPLCGEQFF
TRBJ1-2,TRBV20-1,NA,few,TGCAGTGCTAGAGATGGCAAGCTAGGCTATGGCTACACCTTC,CSARDGKLGYGYTF
TRBJ2-3,TRBV5-1,NA,NA,TGCGCCAGCAGCTTGAGCCATTCGGATACGCAGTATTTT,CASSLSHSDTQYF
TRBJ1-2,TRBV24-1,TRBD1,NA,TGTGCCACCAGTGATACCGGGACAGTTTATGGCTACACCTTC,CATSDTGTVYGYTF
TRBJ2-1,TRBV4-1,NA,many,TGCGCCAGCAGCCAAGAGCGGGACTACAATGAGCAGTTCTTC,CASSQERDYNEQFF
TRBJ2-5,TRBV10-3,NA,NA,TGTGCCATCAGAGCAGGGGTCGGAGAGACCCAGTACTTC,CAIRAGVGETQYF
TRBJ2-7,TRBV6-5,NA,NA,TGTGCCAGCAGGCCATACAGGGCCCACGAGCAGTACTTC,CASRPYRAHEQYF
TRBJ1-5,TRBV21-1,NA,few,TGTGCCAGCAGCATGACAGGATTTAGCAATCAGCCCCAGCATTTT,CASSMTGFSNQPQHF
TRBJ2-7,TRBV5-1,TRBD2,few,TGCGCCAGCAGCTTTACTAGCGCCTCCTACGAGCAGTACTTC,CASSFTSASYEQYF
TRBJ2-1,TRBV9,TRBD1,few,TGTGCCAGCAGCCCTACGGGACAGGGGAGGAATGAGCAGTTCTTC,CASSPTGQGRNEQFF
TRBJ2-5,TRBV29-1,TRBD1,few,TGCAGCGTTGAGCCCCCCGGGACAGGGGACATATCCCGATTCCAAGAGACCCAGTACTTC,CSVEPPGTGDISRFQETQYF
TRBJ1-2,TRBV19,NA,NA,TGTGCCAGTAGTATTGAGTCCCTCAACTATGGCTACACCTTC,CASSIESLNYGYTF
TRBJ2-7,TRBV9,NA,NA,TGTGCCAGCAGCCAAACAGGGACCACCTACGAGCAGTACTTC,CASSQTGTTYEQYF
TRBJ2-3,TRBV6-2/TRBV6-3,NA,few,TGTGCCGCGGGGCTGGACAGGTTGGCAGATACGCAGTATTTT,CAAGLDRLADTQYF
TRBJ1-1,TRBV5-5,TRBD1,NA,TGTGCCAGCAGCCTAAGTCCCCAGGGGGAAACTGAAGCTTTCTTT,CASSLSPQGETEAFF
TRBJ2-5,TRBV28,TRBD2,NA,TGTGCCAGCAGTACTCCGACTAGCGGGGGGGCCTTCCGAGAGACCCAGTACTTC,CASSTPTSGGAFRETQYF
TRBJ2-7,TRBV4-3,NA,NA,TGCGCCAGCAGCCTGGACCCCGGACTGTCGGGACGGTCGAGCTCCTACGAGCAGTACTTC,CASSLDPGLSGRSSSYEQYF
TRBJ2-7,TRBV6-5,NA,few,TGTGCCAGCTCAACCCGACAAGGCTCCTACGAGCAGTACTTC,CASSTRQGSYEQYF
TRBJ1-2,TRBV24-1,NA,NA,TGTGCCACCAGTGATGGGGGGAACTATGGCTACACCTTC,CATSDGGNYGYTF
TRBJ1-1,TRBV5-1,NA,few,TGCGCCAGCAGCTTGGCCGGGACAAGGAACACTGAAGCTTTCTTT,CASSLAGTRNTEAFF